These 8 T cell receptor beta chains were sequenced from one sample in a study of beta chain features in type 1 diabetes. General study points: People with Type 1 diabetes carried modestly yet significantly shorter TCRB CDR3s in all four CD4+ subsets.

These TCRs' antigens remain unknown. Expressed TCRB transcripts were sequenced after all isolated RNA was converted to cDNA. Assay: immunoSEQ multiplex PCR; the TCRdb copy retains only in-frame clones and omits some. The sample consists of 250,000 to 300,000 clones, approximately 24% of them appearing once. Material for sequencing was naive CD4+ T cells from blood. Every receptor here comes from a woman aged 25 to 39 with type 1 diabetes.

The chain employs TRBV5-4 and TRBJ1-4; 8 nucleotides agree with TRBD1. Germline CDR1 and CDR2: SGHNT and YYREEE (reference sequence). This CDR3 region has 14 residues. The V segment lost 3 bases and the J segment 8 bases; nucleotides outside the gene matches: 6. The CDR3 DNA follows: TGTGCCAGCAGCTACGGGACAGGTCACGAAAAACTGTTTTTT. It encodes CASSYGTGHEKLFF.

The rearrangement joins TRBV19 to TRBJ2-5; 9 bases are shared with TRBD1. The germline V gene encodes CDR1 LNHDA and CDR2 SQIVND (reference sequence). The CDR3 sequence is 14 residues long. J gave up 2 bases and V 6 bases, and 4 bases lay outside the gene matches. The chain's CDR3 is CASSNGQGQETQYF. CDR3 in DNA: TGTGCCAGTAGCAACGGACAGGGGCAAGAGACCCAGTACTTC. Based on the CDR3 plus reference TRBV19 and TRBJ2-5, the full variable domain is DGGITQSPKYLFRKEGQNVTLSCEQNLNHDAMYWYRQDPGQGLRLIYYSQIVNDFQKGDIAEGYSVSREKKESFPLTVTSAQKNPTAFYLCASSNGQGQETQYFGPGTRLLVL.

This clone was recorded a few times. Written as DNA, the CDR3 is TGTGCCAGCAGCATTCCGACAGGGGAGTCTCGCTACACCTTC. It codes for CASSIPTGESRYTF. The chain is built from TRBV7-2 and TRBJ1-2, with 8 positions matching TRBD1. CDR1 SGHTA and CDR2 FQGNSA come from the germline V gene. The CDR3 extends over 14 amino acids. J was trimmed by 9 bases and V by 5 bases; bases with no gene match: 11.

This clone was recorded a few times. The chain employs TRBV7-2 and TRBJ2-4, with a weak D call TRBD1 (6 bases). CDR1 is SGHTA, CDR2 FQGNSA, per germline. Trimming stripped 3 bases from V and 0 bases from J, with 15 bases between. This CDR3 region has 17 residues. The CDR3, as DNA: TGTGCCAGCAGCTTGACTGGGACACCTTTAGCCAAAAACATTCAGTACTTC. Translating gives CASSLTGTPLAKNIQYF.

The rearrangement links TRBV29-1 to TRBJ2-7; TRBD1 agrees at 8 bases. Unmatched junction bases numbered 6, after V lost 4 bases and J lost 4 bases. Germline CDR1 is SQVTM and CDR2 is ANQGSEA. The length of the CDR3 is 13 residues. CDR3 nucleotides: TGCAGCGTTGGGACAGGGCCCACGTACGAGCAGTACTTC. This sequence encodes CSVGTGPTYEQYF.

In its sample, this clone was seen a few times. V gene TRBV10-3 combines with J gene TRBJ1-2; D is perhaps TRBD1 (6 bases). Germline CDR1 reads ENHRY; CDR2 reads SYGVKD. The CDR3 contains 15 residues. V dropped 1 base and J dropped 7 bases, with 16 bases sitting between them. This CDR3 reads CAISELTGGDGGYTF. CDR3 sequence (DNA): TGTGCCATCAGTGAGTTAACGGGGGGCGACGGTGGCTACACCTTC.

Notes on this clone: Additional DNA sequences in this sample encode the identical CDR3. The V gene is TRBV7-2, the J gene TRBJ1-1, with 9 positions matching TRBD1. After removal of 5 bases from V and 7 bases from J, the junction contained 5 bases not matched to a gene. The CDR3 is 13 amino acids. CDR1 is SGHTA, CDR2 FQGNSA, per germline. The CDR3 bases are TGTGCCAGCAGCCTGGGACAGGGTGGTGAAGCTTTCTTT. Translation gives CASSLGQGGEAFF.

The chain combines TRBV11-2 with TRBJ2-2, with D perhaps matching TRBD2 (5 bases). CDR1 and CDR2 from the germline V gene are SGHAT and FQNNGV. Deletions cut 7 bases from V and 7 bases from J, with 10 bases between. The CDR3 runs 12 residues. The CDR3 here is CASTTGIGELFF. The CDR3 nucleotides read TGTGCCAGCACAACGGGGATCGGGGAGCTGTTTTTT.